A selection of T cell receptor beta chains follows, all from one sample in a study of T cell changes during pregnancy in multiple sclerosis. Using immunoSEQ multiplex PCR, the repertoire was profiled, and TCRdb retains in-frame clones only, with some absent. Of tens of thousands of clones listed, over 90% are singletons. The specimen was CD8+ T cells from peripheral blood mononuclear cells, collected in the third trimester of pregnancy. These receptor sequences come from a female donor with multiple sclerosis, enrolled in a pregnancy study. The CDR3 runs from the conserved cysteine through the conserved F or W. A D gene is named only where the DNA matches it firmly. Rows may omit the clone size; those that give it use once, few, many or a size class.

clone size	J gene	D gene	V gene	CDR3 protein	CDR3 DNA
.	TRBJ2-3	TRBD1	TRBV12-5	CASGRAPGGDTQYF	TGTGCTAGTGGCCGGGCCCCAGGGGGAGATACGCAGTATTTT
.	TRBJ2-7	TRBD2	TRBV7-9	CASSRLAPYEQYF	TGTGCCAGCAGCCGACTAGCTCCCTACGAGCAGTACTTC
.	TRBJ2-1	.	TRBV4-2	CASSPGEGLIF	TGTGCCAGCAGCCCAGGGGAGGGGCTGATCTTC
.	TRBJ2-1	.	TRBV7-2	CASSSHSSPYNEQFF	TGTGCCAGCAGCTCGCACTCCTCCCCATACAATGAGCAGTTCTTC
.	TRBJ1-2	.	TRBV27	CASSPRGAGHYGYTF	TGTGCCAGCAGCCCCAGGGGTGCAGGCCACTATGGCTACACCTTC
.	TRBJ1-2	TRBD1	TRBV27	CASRKGTGRNYGYTF	TGTGCCAGCAGAAAAGGGACAGGCCGAAACTATGGCTACACCTTC
.	TRBJ2-7	.	TRBV7-9	CASSHTGDEQYF	TGTGCCAGCAGCCATACGGGGGACGAGCAGTACTTC
.	TRBJ2-6	TRBD1	TRBV7-2	CASSSPDRGYAGANVLTF	TGTGCCAGCAGCTCACCCGACAGGGGGTACGCAGGGGCCAACGTCCTGACTTTC
.	TRBJ2-7	TRBD2	TRBV11-2	CASSFVTSSYEQYF	TGTGCCAGCAGCTTTGTGACTAGCAGCTACGAGCAGTACTTC
.	TRBJ1-5	TRBD1	TRBV28	CASGRQGSNQPQHF	TGTGCCAGCGGTAGACAGGGGAGCAATCAGCCCCAGCATTTT
once	TRBJ2-7	.	TRBV16	CASSLDTGFSYEQYF	TGTGCCAGCAGCCTCGATACAGGGTTTTCCTACGAGCAGTACTTC
.	TRBJ2-3	.	TRBV27	CASSRGTVLYTDTQYF	TGTGCCAGCAGCCGGGGGACAGTTCTTTACACAGATACGCAGTATTTT
.	TRBJ1-2	TRBD1	TRBV5-4	CASRRAHTTGGSRYGYTF	TGTGCCAGCAGGCGGGCCCACACTACAGGGGGGAGTCGCTATGGCTACACCTTC
.	TRBJ2-5	TRBD1	TRBV11-2	CASSLRGTGWETQYF	TGTGCCAGCAGCTTACGGGGGACAGGGTGGGAGACCCAGTACTTC
.	TRBJ2-1	TRBD2	TRBV9	CASSVAGGTYNEQFF	TGTGCCAGCAGCGTAGCGGGGGGGACCTACAATGAGCAGTTCTTC
.	TRBJ2-2	.	TRBV10-3	CAISESLRSIPGARTGELFF	TGTGCCATCAGTGAGTCCCTTCGTTCGATCCCGGGAGCGAGAACCGGGGAGCTGTTTTTT
.	TRBJ2-1	.	TRBV18	CASSPPGPGVPYNEQFF	TGTGCCAGCTCACCACCCGGACCGGGAGTCCCCTACAATGAGCAGTTCTTC
.	TRBJ2-2	.	TRBV27	CASSLAGRTGELFF	TGTGCCAGCAGTTTAGCAGGGAGGACCGGGGAGCTGTTTTTT
.	TRBJ2-3	.	TRBV6-4	CASSELAEGPLGTQYF	TGTGCCAGCAGTGAATTGGCGGAGGGGCCGCTCGGTACGCAGTATTTT
.	TRBJ2-7	.	TRBV5-1	CASSPRGREQYF	TGCGCCAGCAGCCCCCGGGGGAGGGAGCAGTACTTC
.	TRBJ2-1	.	TRBV30	CAWTPGSEQFF	TGTGCCTGGACCCCGGGGAGTGAGCAGTTCTTC
.	TRBJ1-5	.	TRBV4-3	CASSQDRVGDQPQHF	TGCGCCAGCAGCCAAGACAGGGTTGGCGATCAGCCCCAGCATTTT
.	TRBJ2-3	.	TRBV7-8	CASSLKIEPGDTQYF	TGTGCCAGCAGCTTAAAGATAGAGCCGGGGGATACGCAGTATTTT
few	TRBJ1-1	.	TRBV15	CATSRDIQLNTEAFF	TGTGCCACCAGCAGAGATATACAGCTGAACACTGAAGCTTTCTTT
.	TRBJ1-4	.	TRBV7-2	CASSPDRSLF	TGTGCCAGCAGCCCCGACAGGTCGTTATTT
.	TRBJ1-2	.	TRBV28	CASRLTQGYGYTF	TGTGCCAGCCGCCTCACGCAGGGCTATGGCTACACCTTC
.	TRBJ1-5	TRBD1	TRBV15	CATSSDRDRNQPQHF	TGTGCCACCAGCAGCGACCGGGACAGAAATCAGCCCCAGCATTTT